What follows are 27 T cell receptor beta chains derived from one specimen sequenced in a study of tumor and adjacent non-tumor tissue in lung cancer. A modified ARM-PCR protocol with three rounds of nested PCR amplified TCRbeta. TCRdb re-called the multiplex PCR reads with MiXCR, one entry per CDR3 protein. The top ten hold 15% to 20% of the sample, which has 90,000 to 110,000 distinct CDR3 sequences, 62% seen once. This sample's RNA came from whole unsorted tissue. Distant lung tissue was collected more than 3 cm away from the tumor edge. Sequenced material: distant non-tumor lung tissue. These receptors all come from a man in his sixties with non-small cell lung cancer.

As to this clonotype: This could be a read error, since a much larger clone is one nucleotide away. The chain links TRBV6-2 or TRBV6-3 to TRBJ1-5; the D is unclear. The J call may be incorrect, as the DNA end agrees better with TRBJ2-3. The CDR3 runs to 12 residues. CDR1 is MNHEY and CDR2 is SVGEGT in the germline V gene. The CDR3 region has the DNA TGTGCCAGCAGTTATAGCAATCAGCCCCAGTATTTT. It specifies CASSYSNQPQYF.

As for this clonotype: This could be a read error, since a much larger clone is one nucleotide away. The chain is built from TRBV6-5 and TRBJ2-1, with TRBD2 identical over 7 bases. Germline values: CDR1 MNHEY, CDR2 SVGAGI. The CDR3 runs to 12 residues. Here the CDR3 reads CASNNGGNEQSF. In DNA form, the CDR3 reads TGTGCCAGCAACAACGGGGGGAATGAGCAGTCCTTC.

The chain has TRBV2 and TRBJ1-4, with D possibly matching TRBD1 (6 bases). Trimming left V 6 bases short and J 6 bases short, with 11 bases between. This CDR3 is 13 amino acids long. In germline, CDR1 is SNHLY, CDR2 FYNNEI. In DNA form, the CDR3 reads TGTGCCAGCAGACAGGGTATTGATGAAAAACTGTTTTTT. Encoded protein: CASRQGIDEKLFF.

Regarding this clonotype: This may arise from a read error, as a much more abundant clone is one base away. No conserved phenylalanine or tryptophan ends this CDR3, so it is likely a read error. The CDR3 loop reads CASLAGGVNEQFL. CDR3 DNA: TGTGCCAGTCTAGCGGGAGGTGTCAATGAGCAGTTCCTC. V is TRBV12-3 or TRBV12-4 and J is TRBJ2-1, with 11 bases identical to TRBD2. V was pared by 9 bases and J by 6 bases, with 4 bases of the junction left unmatched. The CDR3 consists of 13 residues.

Concerning this clonotype itself: This may be a read error: a much more frequent sequence differs by one nucleotide. The rearrangement uses TRBV7-9 and TRBJ2-2; 11 positions agree with TRBD2. Germline V gene data show CDR1 as SEHNR and CDR2 as FQNEAQ (reference sequence). The length of the CDR3 is 19 residues. Unmatched junction bases numbered 17, after V lost 7 bases and J lost 4 bases. The CDR3, as DNA: TGTGCCAGCACCCCGTCAATAGCGGGAGGGAACCTTCCCACCGGGGAGCTGTTTTTT. The encoded protein is CASTPSIAGGNLPTGELFF. Together with reference TRBV7-9 and TRBJ2-2, the CDR3 gives the full variable domain: DTGVSQNPRHKITKRGQNVTFRCDPISEHNRLYWYRQTLGQGPEFLTYFQNEAQLEKSRLLSDRFSAERPKGSFSTLEIQRTEQGDSAMYLCASTPSIAGGNLPTGELFFGEGSRLTVL.

This chain links TRBV12-3 or TRBV12-4 with TRBJ2-3, with 9 bases matching TRBD2. This CDR3 has 18 residues. V shed 6 bases, J shed 7 bases, and the junction held 20 bases outside the gene matches. As DNA, the CDR3 is TGTGCCAGCAGCCCTCCCTTCCTAGCGGGACTTGCAAGAAATACGCAGTATTTT. Translation: CASSPPFLAGLARNTQYF.

A remark on this clonotype: A read error may produce the germline difference seen at one junction end. This chain joins TRBV4-1 and TRBJ2-3, with D hard to call. Germline V gives CDR1 MGHRA, CDR2 YSYEKL. CDR3 length equals 18 residues. The CDR3 DNA reads TGCGCCAGCAGCAAATACGACACCCCAGGACGGACCACAGATACACAGTATTTT. This encodes CASSKYDTPGRTTDTQYF.

In regard to this clonotype: The junction does not match germline at one end; this may be a read error. The chain is built from TRBV6-5 and TRBJ1-6, with no clear D. This CDR3 is built from 16 residues. Germline V gene lookup returns CDR1 MNHEY and CDR2 SVGAGI. CDR3: CASNYSGRTCNSPLHF. In DNA form, the CDR3 reads TGTGCCAGCAATTACTCGGGGAGGACCTGCAATTCACCCCTCCACTTT.

With regard to this clonotype: A much larger clone sits a single nucleotide away, making a read error possible. The V gene is TRBV28, the J gene TRBJ2-7; TRBD2 might be the D (6 bases). Germline V lookup: CDR1 MDHEN, CDR2 SYDVKM. Trimming stripped 8 bases from V and 0 bases from J, with 14 bases between. CDR3 length: 14 amino acids. Written as DNA, the CDR3 is TGTGCCAGCGAGCAAGGAGGGAGCTCCTACGAGCAGTACTTC. Amino acid sequence: CASEQGGSSYEQYF. Variable domain in full (rest from reference TRBV28 and TRBJ2-7): DVKVTQSSRYLVKRTGEKVFLECVQDMDHENMFWYRQDPGLGLRLIYFSYDVKMKEKGDIPEGYSVSREKKERFSLILESASTNQTSMYLCASEQGGSSYEQYFGPGTRLTVT.

This clonotype was counted between two and nine times. A much larger clone sits a single nucleotide away, making a read error possible. This chain links TRBV6-6 with TRBJ2-7, with 7 bases fitting TRBD1. Germline V gives CDR1 MNHNY, CDR2 SVGAGI (reference sequence). J lost 3 bases, V lost 8 bases, and 13 bases had no gene match. The CDR3 has 15 residues. The CDR3 DNA is TGTGCCAGCCTAAGTACCAGGGGGTGGAACTACGAGCAGTACTTC. Amino acid sequence: CASLSTRGWNYEQYF.

This sequence joins TRBV19 and TRBJ1-2; a possible D gene is TRBD1 (6 bases). Trimming removed 6 bases from V and 3 bases from J, with 14 bases in between. The CDR3 contains 14 residues. Germline-derived CDR1 and CDR2 are LNHDA and SQIVND (reference sequence). The CDR3 protein is CASSPGAQDYGYTF. CDR3 sequence (DNA): TGTGCCAGTAGCCCAGGGGCGCAGGACTATGGCTACACCTTC. The variable domain in full, with the rest retrieved from reference TRBV19 and TRBJ1-2, is DGGITQSPKYLFRKEGQNVTLSCEQNLNHDAMYWYRQDPGQGLRLIYYSQIVNDFQKGDIAEGYSVSREKKESFPLTVTSAQKNPTAFYLCASSPGAQDYGYTFGSGTRLTVV.

This clonotype was observed at least ten times. The chain is built from TRBV7-9 and TRBJ2-7; the D is unclear. CDR1 is SEHNR and CDR2 is FQNEAQ in the germline V gene (reference sequence). V lost 1 base to trimming and J lost 5 bases, with 6 bases between them. The CDR3 spans 12 residues. CDR3 amino acids: CASSLDGDEQYF. CDR3 in DNA: TGTGCCAGCAGCTTAGATGGAGACGAGCAGTACTTC.

CDR3 loop: CASSFGPKVDNEQFF. CDR3 nucleotide sequence: TGTGCCAGCAGCTTTGGACCGAAGGTCGACAATGAGCAGTTCTTC. The rearrangement joins TRBV7-9 to TRBJ2-1; D remains ambiguous. V lost 3 bases and J lost 5, with 14 bases in between. CDR3 length equals 15 residues. Germline-derived CDR1 and CDR2 are SEHNR and FQNEAQ (reference sequence).

The chain links TRBV21-1 to TRBJ2-2; the table's TRBD2 call for D was not verified on the DNA. TRBV21-1 is assigned pseudogene status. The CDR3 covers 18 residues. CDR3 sequence: CASTKSQASWINTGELFF. CDR3 DNA sequence: TGTGCCAGCACCAAAAGTCAGGCTAGCTGGATCAACACCGGGGAGCTGTTTTTT.

As to this clonotype: One end of the junction fails to match germline, which may point to a read error. The chain uses TRBV12-3 or TRBV12-4 and TRBJ2-2, with a possible D match to TRBD2 (5 bases). The CDR3 extends over 13 amino acids. The CDR3 nucleotides are TGTGCCAGCTGTTTATCAGAAACCGGGGAGCTGCTTTTT. This encodes CASCLSETGELLF.

The V gene is TRBV11-2, the J gene TRBJ2-7; maybe TRBD2 (5 bases). This CDR3 spans 12 amino acids. CDR1 and CDR2 (germline): SGHAT, FQNNGV. In DNA form, the CDR3 reads TGTATCAGCAGGTTAGGACTGCACGAGCAGTACTTC. Translation gives CISRLGLHEQYF.

To note about this clonotype: A junction end diverges from the germline sequence, so it may reflect a read error. The rearrangement links TRBV18 to TRBJ2-1; 9 bases match TRBD2. This CDR3 comprises 15 residues. The germline gives CDR1 KGHSH, CDR2 LQKENI. CDR3 bases: TGTACCAGCTCAGGTAATAGCGGGAGTGGAAATGAGCAGTTCTTC. Translating it yields CTSSGNSGSGNEQFF.

Note on this clonotype: No conserved phenylalanine or tryptophan is present at the end of the CDR3, so a read error is the likely explanation. The J gene is TRBJ2-7, the V gene TRBV29-1; D is unclear. CDR3 length equals 12 residues. Germline CDR1 and CDR2: SQVTM and ANQGSEA. DNA for the CDR3: TGCAGCGTCGCGGACGTGACCTACGAACAGTACCTC. Translating it yields CSVADVTYEQYL.

This clonotype has only a few counts. The J gene is TRBJ2-1, the V gene TRBV23-1; D is perhaps TRBD1 (6 bases). TRBV23-1 counts as an open reading frame of uncertain function. V was trimmed by 6 bases and J by 14 bases, leaving 20 bases between them. The CDR3 covers 13 residues. The CDR3 loop reads CASRPGTRGIKFF. CDR3 DNA sequence: TGCGCCAGCAGGCCCGGGACAAGGGGGATCAAGTTCTTC.

About this clonotype itself: Being one base from a much bigger clone, this may be a read error. The chain recombines TRBV6-6 with TRBJ2-2, with a possible D match to TRBD2 (5 bases). Germline V gene sequence: CDR1 MNHNY, CDR2 SVGAGI (reference sequence). The CDR3 loop spans 14 amino acids. This chain's CDR3 is CASSHGANTGEPFF. CDR3 sequence (DNA): TGTGCCAGCAGTCACGGCGCGAACACCGGGGAGCCGTTTTTT.

With respect to this clonotype: This may come from a read error, since a much larger clone is one base off. The J gene is TRBJ2-5, the V gene TRBV11-2; the D gene could be TRBD1 or TRBD2 (6 bases each). CDR1 is SGHAT and CDR2 is FQNNGV in the germline V gene. CDR3 length: 12 residues. V was trimmed by 5 bases and J by 7 bases, leaving 11 bases between them. The CDR3 DNA follows: TGTGCCAGCAGCGCCCGGGGGCGGACCCAGTACTTC. Translated, it gives CASSARGRTQYF.

This clonotype has a count of ten or more. The chain carries TRBV4-3 and TRBJ2-1; 7 bases map to TRBD1. Germline loops: CDR1 LGHNA, CDR2 YSLEER. The CDR3 loop spans 15 amino acids. Trimming took 4 bases from V and 4 from J; bases not matched to a gene: 7. This CDR3 reads CASSRSPRGYNEQFF. Written as DNA, the CDR3 is TGCGCCAGCAGCCGGTCCCCCAGGGGGTACAATGAGCAGTTCTTC.

Concerning this clonotype itself: Likely a read error: the CDR3 ends without its conserved phenylalanine or tryptophan. Because the CDR3's place on the DNA is in doubt, the DNA is left out and the CDR3 is given as listed by TCRdb. The chain's CDR3 is CASESTVDGASTEVFL. The gene calls are TRBV14 and TRBJ1-1; the table's D call TRBD1 went unverified against the DNA. In germline, CDR1 is SGHDN, CDR2 FVKESK. Both ends counted, the CDR3 spans 16 residues.

This clonotype was seen ten or more times. The chain uses TRBV7-8 and TRBJ2-3; 8 nucleotides match TRBD2. The CDR3 is made up of 15 amino acids. Germline V gives CDR1 SGHVS, CDR2 FQNEAQ. The V segment lost 1 base and the J segment 6 bases; nucleotides outside the gene matches: 6. CDR3 coding DNA: TGTGCCAGCAGCTTAGACTCGGGGGGGCCGGATACGCAGTATTTT. Translating gives CASSLDSGGPDTQYF.

This clonotype showed up many times. The V gene is TRBV4-1, the J gene TRBJ1-6, with D perhaps TRBD1 (6 bases). The CDR3 is made up of 15 amino acids. Trimming removed 1 base from V and 9 bases from J, with 13 bases in between. The V gene's germline CDR1 is MGHRA and CDR2 YSYEKL. CDR3: CASSQVNRESSPLHF. The CDR3 DNA sequence: TGCGCCAGCAGCCAAGTTAACAGGGAGAGTTCACCCCTCCACTTT.

The V call is TRBV24-1, the J call TRBJ1-4, with unresolved D. V was clipped by 2 bases and J by 3 bases, with 9 bases between them. CDR1 and CDR2 (germline): KGHDR, SFDVKD. The CDR3 loop spans 15 amino acids. The chain's CDR3 is CATSDSSQSNEKLFF. The CDR3 coding sequence is TGTGCCACCAGTGATTCGAGCCAGTCTAATGAAAAACTGTTTTTT.

Worth noting for this clonotype: The CDR3 does not close with the conserved phenylalanine or tryptophan, likely indicating a read error. V and J are TRBV4-1 and TRBJ2-7, with 11 bases that match TRBD1. This CDR3 region has 14 residues. Germline V CDR1 and CDR2: MGHRA, YSYEKL. Trimming took 6 bases from V and 9 from J; bases not matched to a gene: 10. CDR3 bases: TGCGCCAGCAGTCGTGGACAGGGGGCTGAAGTGCAGTACTAC. Translating gives CASSRGQGAEVQYY.